This TCR beta chain was recovered during a study of blood T cells in healthy people across ages. CDR3 length equals 14 residues. CDR1 is MGHRA and CDR2 is YSYEKL in the germline V gene. With 0 bases removed from V and 9 bases from J, the gap between germline ends came to 12 bases. A few counts support this clonotype. Then a second PCR, running roughly 7 to 11 cycles, was carried out with a sample-barcoded 5' primer and a J-beta primer mix. A template-switch adaptor that had 12 random nucleotides put a tag on each cDNA molecule. All samples gave at least 2.5 million CDR3-containing paired-end reads. TCRdb called the 5' RACE reads again in MiXCR, with one record for every CDR3 protein. The top ten hold 10% to 15% of the sample, which has roughly 800,000 distinct CDR3 sequences, about 36% seen once.

The rearrangement uses TRBV4-1 and TRBJ1-5; the D is unclear. The sequence derives from a young man in good health. The sequencing sample was made of blood. As DNA, the CDR3 is TGCGCCAGCAGCCAAGATGCGGGGTCAGGGCCCCAGCATTTT. It translates to CASSQDAGSGPQHF.